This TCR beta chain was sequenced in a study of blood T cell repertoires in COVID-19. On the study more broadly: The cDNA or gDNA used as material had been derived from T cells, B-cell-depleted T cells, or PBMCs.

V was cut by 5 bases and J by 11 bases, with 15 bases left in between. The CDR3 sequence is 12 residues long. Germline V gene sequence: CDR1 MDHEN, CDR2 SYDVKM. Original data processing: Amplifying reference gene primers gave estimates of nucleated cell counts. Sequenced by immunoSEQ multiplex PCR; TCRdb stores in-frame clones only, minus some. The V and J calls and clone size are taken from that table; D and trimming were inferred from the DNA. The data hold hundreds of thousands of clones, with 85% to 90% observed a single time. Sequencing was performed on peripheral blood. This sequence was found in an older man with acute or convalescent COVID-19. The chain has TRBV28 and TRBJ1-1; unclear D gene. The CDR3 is CASSQVSAGAFF. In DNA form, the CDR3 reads TGTGCCAGCAGTCAGGTCTCCGCGGGGGCTTTCTTT.